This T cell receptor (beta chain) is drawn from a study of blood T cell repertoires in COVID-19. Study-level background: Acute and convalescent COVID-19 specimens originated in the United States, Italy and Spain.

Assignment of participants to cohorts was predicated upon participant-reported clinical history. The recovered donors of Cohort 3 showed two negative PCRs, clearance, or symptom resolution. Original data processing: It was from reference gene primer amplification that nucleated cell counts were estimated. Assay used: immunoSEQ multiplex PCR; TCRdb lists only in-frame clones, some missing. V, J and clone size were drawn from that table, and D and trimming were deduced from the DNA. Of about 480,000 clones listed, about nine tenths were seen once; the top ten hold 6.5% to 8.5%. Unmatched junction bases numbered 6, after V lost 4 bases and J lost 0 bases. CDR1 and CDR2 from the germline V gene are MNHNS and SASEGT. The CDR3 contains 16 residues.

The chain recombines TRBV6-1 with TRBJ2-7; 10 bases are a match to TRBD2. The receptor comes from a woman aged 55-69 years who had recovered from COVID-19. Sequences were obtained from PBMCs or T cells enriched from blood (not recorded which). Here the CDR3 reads CASSAASGGASYEQYF. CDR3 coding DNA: TGTGCCAGCAGTGCGGCTAGCGGGGGAGCCTCCTACGAGCAGTACTTC.